The 18 T cell receptor beta chains listed next were all sequenced from one sample in a study of T cells in Graves' hyperthyroidism and ophthalmopathy. Amplified TCR beta CDR3 regions derived from RNA transcripts. The HTBI primer set drove a first-round RT-PCR of the TCR CDR3. TCRdb reanalysed the multiplex PCR reads using MiXCR and keeps one entry per CDR3 protein. The data show approximately 600,000 distinct CDR3 sequences, approximately 15% seen once. The sample comprised blood. The source of these receptors is a young woman with Graves' ophthalmopathy.

This clonotype appeared many times. The V and J genes are TRBV5-1 and TRBJ1-2; the D gene is possibly TRBD1 (5 bases). Trimming removed 5 bases from V and 4 bases from J, with 18 bases in between. The CDR3 sequence is 15 residues long. Germline lookup yields CDR1 SGHRS and CDR2 YFSETQ. The CDR3 protein is CASSLGAGASYGYTF. In nucleotides, the CDR3 is TGCGCCAGCAGTCTCGGGGCGGGCGCTAGCTATGGCTACACCTTC.

The chain uses TRBV29-1 and TRBJ1-2; TRBD1 matches 8 bases. This CDR3 has 13 amino acids. Germline V CDR1 and CDR2: SQVTM, ANQGSEA. The J segment lost 7 bases and the V segment lost 3 bases, leaving 7 bases of the junction unmatched. CDR3 sequence reads: CSVEVNRGGGYTF. CDR3 nucleotides: TGCAGCGTTGAGGTTAACAGGGGGGGTGGCTACACCTTC.

The chain couples TRBV7-9 to TRBJ1-4; 9 bases are a match to TRBD1. This CDR3 is built from 16 residues. V was pared by 4 bases and J by 4 bases, with 7 bases of the junction left unmatched. CDR1 and CDR2 (germline): SEHNR, FQNEAQ (reference sequence). The CDR3 sequence is CASSSYTGGINEKLFF. The CDR3 DNA follows: TGTGCCAGCAGCTCGTATACAGGGGGCATTAATGAAAAACTGTTTTTT.

This clonotype was recorded a few times. It may be a read error: a sequence one base away is much more abundant. The chain couples TRBV6-5 to TRBJ1-1, with D tentatively TRBD1 (6 bases). Germline V lookup: CDR1 MNHEY, CDR2 SVGAGI. This CDR3 comprises 16 residues. CDR3 amino acids: CASSYLREGGDTEASF. The CDR3 nucleotides are TGTGCCAGCAGTTACCTTCGAGAGGGAGGGGACACTGAAGCTTCCTTT.

The sample holds many counts of this clonotype. The V gene is TRBV3-1, the J gene TRBJ2-7, with TRBD1 identical over 7 bases. Germline CDR1 is LGHDT and CDR2 is YNNKEL (reference sequence). The CDR3 extends over 15 amino acids. The ends lost 1 base at V and 1 base at J; junction bases unmatched: 4. DNA for the CDR3: TGTGCCAGCAGCCAAGGAGCGGACAGGTCCTACGAGCAGTACTTC. It specifies CASSQGADRSYEQYF.

On this clonotype: A clone one base away is much larger, so this may be a read error. This chain connects TRBV6-2 or TRBV6-3 to TRBJ2-7; TRBD2 agrees at 14 bases. In germline, CDR1 is MNHEY, CDR2 SVGEGT. J was trimmed by 7 bases and V by 4 bases; bases with no gene match: 9. The CDR3 covers 16 residues. The CDR3 protein is CASSSPGLAGANEQYF. The CDR3 DNA is TGTGCCAGCAGTTCCCCGGGACTAGCGGGAGCCAATGAGCAGTACTTC.

This clonotype was counted at least ten times. One end of the junction varies from germline; a read error may be responsible. V usage is TRBV7-9 and J usage is TRBJ2-7; D may be TRBD2 (5 bases). Germline lookup yields CDR1 SEHNR and CDR2 FQNEAQ (reference sequence). The CDR3 runs to 18 residues. The DNA for the CDR3 is TGTGCCAGCAGCGACCCGGCCATCGCGGGCCCTCCCTCCGACGAGCAGTACTTC. The encoded protein is CASSDPAIAGPPSDEQYF.

Turning to this clonotype: This may stem from a read error, because a much larger clone lies one nucleotide away. V gene TRBV12-3 or TRBV12-4 combines with J gene TRBJ1-3; D uncertain. Trimming shortened V by 11 bases and J by 4 bases, and 18 bases separated the two germline ends. The CDR3 loop spans 14 amino acids. CDR3 region: CAGTHPQEGNTIYF. The DNA of the CDR3 is TGTGCCGGCACCCACCCCCAGGAAGGAAACACCATATATTTT.

Of note for this clonotype: A read error may produce the germline difference seen at one junction end. The chain uses TRBV2 and TRBJ2-7, with 13 positions matching TRBD2. CDR3 length: 16 amino acids. Per the germline V gene, CDR1 is SNHLY and CDR2 is FYNNEI. Written as DNA, the CDR3 is TGCGCCAGCAGCCAAGTTTGGACTAGCGGGAGCTACGAGCAGTACTTC. Amino acid sequence: CASSQVWTSGSYEQYF.

Concerning this clonotype: Given a much more abundant clone one base away, this may be a read error. J is TRBJ1-1 and V is TRBV10-3; D gene unclear. The V and J ends lost 3 bases and 2 bases respectively, with 7 bases between them. The CDR3 consists of 13 residues. The V gene's germline CDR1 is ENHRY and CDR2 SYGVKD. The chain's CDR3 is CAISENDNTEAFF. The CDR3 bases are TGTGCCATCAGTGAAAACGACAACACTGAAGCTTTCTTT.

The chain combines TRBV20-1 with TRBJ2-2, with 7 bases fitting TRBD2. CDR3 size: 18 residues. Trimming at V came to 2 bases and at J to 0 bases, leaving 12 bases not matched to a gene. Germline lookup yields CDR1 DFQATT and CDR2 SNEGSKA (reference sequence). CDR3 sequence: CSARLRERLNSNTGELFF. The CDR3 nucleotides are TGCAGTGCTAGACTGCGGGAGCGCCTTAATTCGAACACCGGGGAGCTGTTTTTT.

This clonotype has only a few counts. J is TRBJ1-1 and V is TRBV7-9; D remains ambiguous. CDR1 is SEHNR and CDR2 is FQNEAQ in the germline V gene (reference sequence). This CDR3 has 13 amino acids. V lost 4 bases to trimming and J lost 5 bases, with 11 bases between them. DNA for the CDR3: TGTGCCAGCAGCTCCACCTCCCAAACTGAAGCTTTCTTT. Translated: CASSSTSQTEAFF.

This clonotype occurred a few times. The genes are TRBV20-1 and TRBJ1-4; D is unresolved. The CDR3 contains 15 residues. CDR1 and CDR2 (germline): DFQATT, SNEGSKA (reference sequence). V lost 1 base and J lost 7, with 16 bases in between. CDR3 sequence (DNA): TGCAGTGCTAGAGTACGGACGAATATGAGTGAAAAACTGTTTTTT. Protein sequence: CSARVRTNMSEKLFF.

This clonotype occurred a few times. This chain connects TRBV9 to TRBJ1-2; weak D call: TRBD1 (6 bases). Deletions cut 0 bases from V and 2 bases from J, with 11 bases between. This CDR3 has 15 amino acids. Per germline, CDR1 SGDLS and CDR2 YYNGEE. The CDR3 region is CASSVAGGGNYGYTF. The CDR3 DNA is TGTGCCAGCAGCGTAGCGGGGGGCGGAAACTATGGCTACACCTTC.

This clonotype was counted many times. This chain uses TRBV24-1 with TRBJ2-1; D might be TRBD1 (5 bases). Trimming took off 0 bases at V and 6 bases at J, with 8 bases between the two ends. The CDR3 has 14 amino acids. CDR1 and CDR2 (germline): KGHDR, SFDVKD. The CDR3 sequence is CATSDLFQGNEQFF. In DNA form, the CDR3 reads TGTGCCACCAGTGATTTGTTCCAGGGCAATGAGCAGTTCTTC.

This clonotype was seen a few times. This may arise from a read error, as a much more abundant clone is one base away. V is TRBV12-3 or TRBV12-4 and J is TRBJ2-2; D ambiguous. This CDR3 has 10 residues. V lost 7 bases, J lost 6 bases, and 3 bases lay in between. The chain's CDR3 is CASMAGELFF. The DNA of the CDR3 is TGTGCCAGCATGGCCGGGGAGCTGTTTTTT.

Many counts were recorded for this clonotype. The chain couples TRBV6-1 to TRBJ2-3, with D maybe TRBD2 (5 bases). The V end was cut by 6 bases, the J end by 6 bases, with 16 bases between. The CDR3 extends over 14 amino acids. CDR1 MNHNS and CDR2 SASEGT come from the germline V gene. The CDR3 sequence is CASSTPASGDTQYF. CDR3 DNA: TGTGCCAGCAGCACCCCGGCGTCGGGGGATACGCAGTATTTT.

This clonotype was seen repeatedly, ten times or more. V gene TRBV28 combines with J gene TRBJ2-7, with 9 bases aligning to TRBD1. This CDR3 comprises 16 residues. V shed 5 bases and J 4 bases; nucleotides not matched to a gene: 12. Germline lookup yields CDR1 MDHEN and CDR2 SYDVKM. In DNA, the CDR3 is TGTGCCAGCAGTCCGAGGATCGGGACAGGGAAATACGAGCAGTACTTC. Its translation is CASSPRIGTGKYEQYF.